This TCR beta chain was captured by sequencing in a study of T-cell memory formation after mild COVID-19. Study-level results: In pre-infection memory, a portion of responding clones appeared, which suggested that cross-reactive memory joined. Whereas later expanders leaned CD4+, clones contracting day 15 to 85 showed a balanced CD4/CD8 makeup. Contracting clones localized mainly to CM and EM when CD4+ and mainly to EMRA when CD8+.

On this clonotype: The antigen is undetermined.

TCRdb fed the 5' RACE reads into MiXCR, producing one record per CDR3 protein. The table records about 340,000 distinct CDR3 sequences, 20% to 25% of them present only once. The CDR3 has 14 amino acids. With V trimmed by 7 bases and J by 5 bases, 10 bases remained unmatched. Germline lookup yields CDR1 LGHNT and CDR2 FRNRAP. The sequenced sample consisted of PBMCs or a T cell subset sorted from them (not recorded which). The V and J genes are TRBV12-5 and TRBJ2-7; TRBD1 matches 8 bases. This TCR came from an adult woman who had mild COVID-19 (a few samples of this study predate the infection). Cell type and time point are not known. Written as DNA, the CDR3 is TGTGCTAGTGTCCTCCGGGACAGGTCCAACGAGCAGTACTTC. Translated, it gives CASVLRDRSNEQYF. Using reference TRBV12-5 and TRBJ2-7 for the parts outside the CDR3, the full variable domain is DARVTQTPRHKVTEMGQEVTMRCQPILGHNTVFWYRQTMMQGLELLAYFRNRAPLDDSGMPKDRFSAEMPDATLATLKIQPSEPRDSAVYFCASVLRDRSNEQYFGPGTRLTVT.